This TCR beta chain appears in the sequencing data of a study of T cells in tuberculosis. About the study: T cells were selected with CD1B tetramers loaded with glucose monomycolate. Blood was taken before or within 7 days of anti-tuberculosis therapy.

The V and J ends lost 1 base and 4 bases, in that order; junction bases with no gene match: 9. Germline V gives CDR1 MNHNS, CDR2 SASEGT. The CDR3 contains 16 residues. As regards this clone: What it binds is not known.

Study-level points and caveats: Active tuberculosis alpha repertoires lay closer to GMM-specific TCRs than controls'.

Profiling relied on immunoSEQ multiplex PCR, and the TCRdb table lists in-frame clones only, not all of them. The table has approximately 40,000 clones, approximately 94% seen once. The time point denotes: new active TB diagnosis, blood taken before or within 7 days of starting treatment. Positive smear microscopy and/or M. tuberculosis culture confirmed active disease. The chain uses TRBV6-1 and TRBJ2-7, with 8 bases that match TRBD1. The TCR sequence derives from an adult with tuberculosis. The sequencing used PBMCs, collected at tuberculosis diagnosis. The CDR3 region has the DNA TGTGCCAGCAGTGAAGAGCCAGGGGGCTCTTGGTACGAGCAGTACTTC. The encoded protein is CASSEEPGGSWYEQYF.